This T cell receptor beta chain came from a study of monozygotic twins with inflammatory bowel disease. The germline V gene encodes CDR1 MNHEY and CDR2 SVGAGI. The CDR3 consists of 15 residues. Study-wide findings and caveats: The analysis failed to separate different T cell subtypes. Clonotype overlap with others was lower in IBD patients than in healthy twins, a difference that was greatest with disease activity. Since immunosuppressive treatments differed, patient repertoires may have gained added variability.

Notes on this clonotype: The antigen remains undetermined.

Making each TCR library took 3,500 to 4,000 ng of total RNA. TCRdb reprocessed the 5' RACE reads, keeping one entry per CDR3 protein, no DNA. This table holds some 190,000 distinct CDR3 sequences. The chain is built from TRBV6-5 and TRBJ1-2; TCRdb's assignment of TRBD1 cannot be checked, as there is no DNA. Sequenced input: blood. This TCR was recovered from a human donor with ulcerative colitis or Crohn's disease, or a healthy co-twin of an affected twin (not recorded which). The CDR3: CASSFSGTGAYGYTF.